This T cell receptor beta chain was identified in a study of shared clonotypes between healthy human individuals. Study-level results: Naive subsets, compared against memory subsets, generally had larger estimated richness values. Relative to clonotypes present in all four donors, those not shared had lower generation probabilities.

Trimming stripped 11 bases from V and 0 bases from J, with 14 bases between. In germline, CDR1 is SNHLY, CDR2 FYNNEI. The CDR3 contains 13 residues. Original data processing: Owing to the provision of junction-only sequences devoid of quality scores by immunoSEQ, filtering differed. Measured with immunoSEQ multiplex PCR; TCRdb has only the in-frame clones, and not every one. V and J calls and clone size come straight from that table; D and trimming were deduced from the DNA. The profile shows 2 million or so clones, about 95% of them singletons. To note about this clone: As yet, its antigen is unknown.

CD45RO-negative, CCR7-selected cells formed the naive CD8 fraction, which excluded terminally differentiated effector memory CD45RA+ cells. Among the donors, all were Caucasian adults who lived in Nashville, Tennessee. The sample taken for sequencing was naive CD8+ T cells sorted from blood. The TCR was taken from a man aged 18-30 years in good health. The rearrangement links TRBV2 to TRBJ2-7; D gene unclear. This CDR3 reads CAGAALSSYEQYF. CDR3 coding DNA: TGTGCCGGAGCAGCGTTGAGCTCCTACGAGCAGTACTTC.